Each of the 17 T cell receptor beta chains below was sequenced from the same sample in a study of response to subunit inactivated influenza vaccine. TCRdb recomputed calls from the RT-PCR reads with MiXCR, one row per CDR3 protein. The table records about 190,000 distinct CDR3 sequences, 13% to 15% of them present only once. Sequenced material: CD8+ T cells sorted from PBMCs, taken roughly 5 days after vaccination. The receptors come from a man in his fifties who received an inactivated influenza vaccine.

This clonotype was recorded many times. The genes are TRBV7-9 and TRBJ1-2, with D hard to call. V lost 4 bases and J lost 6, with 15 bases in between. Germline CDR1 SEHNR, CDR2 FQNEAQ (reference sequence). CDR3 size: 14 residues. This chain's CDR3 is CASSSSGGKNGYTF. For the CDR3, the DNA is TGTGCCAGCAGCTCGTCGGGAGGGAAAAATGGCTACACCTTC.

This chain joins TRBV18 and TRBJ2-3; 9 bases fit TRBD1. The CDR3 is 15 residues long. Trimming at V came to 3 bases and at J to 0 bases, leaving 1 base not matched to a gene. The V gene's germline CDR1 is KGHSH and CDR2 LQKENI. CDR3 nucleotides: TGTGCCAGCTCACCGGGACAGGGAAGCACAGATACGCAGTATTTT. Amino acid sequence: CASSPGQGSTDTQYF.

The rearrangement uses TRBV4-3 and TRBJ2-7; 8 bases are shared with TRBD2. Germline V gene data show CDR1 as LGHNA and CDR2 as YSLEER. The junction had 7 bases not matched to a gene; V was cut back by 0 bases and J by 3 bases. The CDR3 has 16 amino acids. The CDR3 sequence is CASSQDVYGGVYEQYF. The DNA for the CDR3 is TGCGCCAGCAGCCAAGATGTCTACGGGGGGGTCTACGAGCAGTACTTC.

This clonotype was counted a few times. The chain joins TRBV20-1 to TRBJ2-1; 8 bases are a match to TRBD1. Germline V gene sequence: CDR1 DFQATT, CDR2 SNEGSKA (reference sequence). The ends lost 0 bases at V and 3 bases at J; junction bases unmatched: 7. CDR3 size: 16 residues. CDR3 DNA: TGCAGTGCTAGAGAGTTACCGGGACAGGACTACAATGAGCAGTTCTTC. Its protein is CSARELPGQDYNEQFF.

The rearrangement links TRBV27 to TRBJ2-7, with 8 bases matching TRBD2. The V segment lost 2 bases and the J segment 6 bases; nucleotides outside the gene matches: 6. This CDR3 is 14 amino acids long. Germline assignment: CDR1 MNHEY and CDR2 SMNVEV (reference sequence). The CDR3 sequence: CASSLLGLGGEQYF. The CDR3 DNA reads TGTGCCAGCAGTTTACTGGGACTAGGGGGCGAGCAGTACTTC.

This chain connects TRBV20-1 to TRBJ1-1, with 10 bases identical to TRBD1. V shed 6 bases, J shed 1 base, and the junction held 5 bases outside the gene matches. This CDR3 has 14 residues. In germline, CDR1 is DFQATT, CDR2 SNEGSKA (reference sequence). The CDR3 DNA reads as TGCAGTGCCTCAGGACAGGGGGAGAACACTGAAGCTTTCTTT. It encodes CSASGQGENTEAFF.

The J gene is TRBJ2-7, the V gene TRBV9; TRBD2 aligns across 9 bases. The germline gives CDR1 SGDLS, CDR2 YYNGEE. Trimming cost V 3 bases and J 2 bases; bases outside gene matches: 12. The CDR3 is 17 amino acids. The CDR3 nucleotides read TGTGCCAGCAGCGCGGGGGGGGGACTAGCCCTCCCCTACGAGCAGTACTTC. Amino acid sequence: CASSAGGGLALPYEQYF.

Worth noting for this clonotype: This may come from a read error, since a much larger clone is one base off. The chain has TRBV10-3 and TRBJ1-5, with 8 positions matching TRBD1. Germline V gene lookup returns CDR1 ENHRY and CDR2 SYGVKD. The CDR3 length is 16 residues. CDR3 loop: CASSESSRGPNQPQHF. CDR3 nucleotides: TGTGCCAGCAGTGAGTCGTCCAGGGGGCCCAATCAGCCCCAGCATTTT.

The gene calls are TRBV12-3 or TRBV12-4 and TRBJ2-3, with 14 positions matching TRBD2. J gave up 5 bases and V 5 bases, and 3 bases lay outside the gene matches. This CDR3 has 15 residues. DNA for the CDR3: TGTGCCAGCAGTGCCGGGACTAGCGGGAGAGATACGCAGTATTTT. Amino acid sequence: CASSAGTSGRDTQYF.

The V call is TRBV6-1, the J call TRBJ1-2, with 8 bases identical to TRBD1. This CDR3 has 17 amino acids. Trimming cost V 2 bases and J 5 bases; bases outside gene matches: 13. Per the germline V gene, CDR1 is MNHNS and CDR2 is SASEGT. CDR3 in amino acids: CASSEFVGQGLLYGYTF. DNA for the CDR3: TGTGCCAGCAGTGAATTCGTAGGACAGGGACTTTTGTATGGCTACACCTTC.

The CDR3 loop reads CASRTGVETQYF. The CDR3 coding sequence is TGTGCCAGCAGAACAGGGGTTGAGACCCAGTACTTC. The rearrangement links TRBV12-3 or TRBV12-4 to TRBJ2-5; TRBD1 agrees at 7 bases. The CDR3 length is 12 residues. Trimming at V came to 6 bases and at J to 5 bases, leaving 3 bases not matched to a gene.

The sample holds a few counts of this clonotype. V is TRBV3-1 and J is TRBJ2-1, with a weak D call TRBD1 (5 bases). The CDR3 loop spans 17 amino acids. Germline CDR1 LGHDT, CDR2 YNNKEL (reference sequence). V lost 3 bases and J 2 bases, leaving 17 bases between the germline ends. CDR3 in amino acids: CASSQYRPGNAYNEQFF. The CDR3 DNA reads TGTGCCAGCAGCCAGTACAGGCCAGGGAACGCCTACAATGAGCAGTTCTTC.

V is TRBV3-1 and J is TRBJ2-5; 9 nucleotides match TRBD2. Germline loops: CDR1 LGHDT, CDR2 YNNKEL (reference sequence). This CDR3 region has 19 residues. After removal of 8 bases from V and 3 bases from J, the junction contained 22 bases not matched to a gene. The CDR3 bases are TGTGCCAGCCAAAGACTCACTACCGGGACTAGCCTACAAGAAGAGACCCAGTACTTC. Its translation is CASQRLTTGTSLQEETQYF.

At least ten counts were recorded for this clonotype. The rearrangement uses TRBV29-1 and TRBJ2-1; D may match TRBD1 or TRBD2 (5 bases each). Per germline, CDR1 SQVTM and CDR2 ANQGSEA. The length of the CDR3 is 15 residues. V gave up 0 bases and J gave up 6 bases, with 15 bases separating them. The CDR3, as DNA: TGCAGCGTTGAAGATCTTCCTTCGGGGACCAATGAGCAGTTCTTC. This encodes CSVEDLPSGTNEQFF.

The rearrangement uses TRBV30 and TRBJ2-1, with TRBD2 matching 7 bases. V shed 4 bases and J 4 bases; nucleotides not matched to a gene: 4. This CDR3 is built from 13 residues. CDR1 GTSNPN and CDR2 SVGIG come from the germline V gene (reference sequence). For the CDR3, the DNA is TGTGCCTGGAATGGCGGGGGATACAATGAGCAGTTCTTC. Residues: CAWNGGGYNEQFF. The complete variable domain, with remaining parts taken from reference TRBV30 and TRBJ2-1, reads SQTIHQWPATLVQPVGSPLSLECTVEGTSNPNLYWYRQAAGRGLQLLFYSVGIGQISSEVPQNLSASRPQDRQFILSSKKLLLSDSGFYLCAWNGGGYNEQFFGPGTRLTVL.

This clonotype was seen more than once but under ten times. The CDR3 protein is CASSFGGTKDTQYF. In nucleotides, the CDR3 is TGTGCCAGCAGCTTCGGCGGGACAAAAGATACGCAGTATTTT. This chain connects TRBV11-2 to TRBJ2-3; D could derive from TRBD1 or TRBD2 (6 bases each). The V end lost 3 bases, the J end lost 5 bases, and 12 bases lay between the germline ends. The CDR3 has 14 amino acids. Per the germline V gene, CDR1 is SGHAT and CDR2 is FQNNGV.

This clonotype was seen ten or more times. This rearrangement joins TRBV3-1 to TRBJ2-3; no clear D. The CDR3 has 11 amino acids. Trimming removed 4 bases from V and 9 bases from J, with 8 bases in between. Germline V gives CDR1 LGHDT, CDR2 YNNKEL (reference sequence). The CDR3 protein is CASSLAPTQYF. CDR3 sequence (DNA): TGTGCCAGCAGCCTAGCCCCCACGCAGTATTTT.